This T cell receptor (beta chain) was sequenced for a study of blood T cell repertoires in COVID-19. For the study at large: The samples span acute and convalescent COVID-19 from the United States, Italy and Spain. PBMCs, B-cell-depleted T cells, or T cells were the source of the cDNA or gDNA that made up the material.

Authors' methods: Scientists estimated how many nucleated cells there were by amplifying reference gene primers. Produced via immunoSEQ multiplex PCR; TCRdb's table is partial and in-frame only. V and J calls and clone size are as listed in that table; D and trimming were resolved from the DNA. The repertoire holds roughly 260,000 clones, with roughly nine tenths as singletons. The CDR3 sequence is 15 residues long. V lost 3 bases, J lost 3 bases, and 8 bases stayed unmatched. Germline V gene lookup returns CDR1 SGDLS and CDR2 YYNGEE. Input material: peripheral blood. The rearrangement joins TRBV9 to TRBJ2-7, with 8 nucleotides matching TRBD1. The source of this sequence is a man aged 40-49 years who had recovered from COVID-19. CDR3 protein: CASSERGTGVYEQYF. In DNA form, the CDR3 reads TGTGCCAGCAGCGAACGGGGGACAGGCGTCTACGAGCAGTACTTC.